This T cell receptor beta chain was sequenced during a study of blood T cell repertoires in COVID-19. Study-level background: Spain, Italy and the United States supplied samples that represented acute and convalescent COVID-19. PBMCs, B-cell-depleted T cells, or T cells provided the cDNA or gDNA that made up the material.

The V gene end was trimmed by 5 bases and the J gene end by 2 bases; junction bases not matched to a gene: 4. The length of the CDR3 is 14 residues. CDR1 and CDR2 from the germline V gene are SGHTA and FQGNSA. Original methodology: Reference gene primer amplification gave nucleated cell count estimates. Some clones are missing from TCRdb's copy, which holds only in-frame ones; the method was immunoSEQ multiplex PCR. Clone size and the V and J calls come from that table; the DNA yielded D and trimming. The profile covers about 110,000 clones, with around four fifths appearing a single time and about 4.5% taken by the ten largest.

Sequenced sample: peripheral blood. The chain joins TRBV7-2 to TRBJ2-5, with TRBD1 matching 8 bases. The TCR comes from a man in his 70s with acute or convalescent COVID-19. The CDR3 nucleotides are TGTGCCAGCAGCCCCCGACAGGGGCAAGAGACCCAGTACTTC. It is translated as CASSPRQGQETQYF.